Sequencing of this TCR beta chain was carried out in a study of T cells in localized non-small cell lung cancer. The study, taken as a whole, reports: It was uninvolved adjacent lung that showed the highest T cell clonality, exceeding tumor. Appearances in adjacent lung were noted for a median approximately 52 of the top 100 tumor clones.

CDR3 size: 14 residues. Trimming took 6 bases from V and 8 from J, leaving 19 bases between them. In germline, CDR1 is SGHTA, CDR2 FQGNSA. Note on this clone: Its antigen is as yet unknown.

Only in-frame clones appear in the TCRdb table, and some are missing; sequencing was by immunoSEQ multiplex PCR. The sample holds around 30,000 clones, about nine tenths seen once. The sequenced sample was peripheral blood, obtained before any cancer treatment. The V gene is TRBV7-2, the J gene TRBJ1-2, with D possibly being TRBD1 (5 bases). This TCR came from a male donor older than 55 with stage I lung adenocarcinoma. The CDR3: CASSPGERHTGYTF. The CDR3 DNA follows: TGTGCCAGCAGTCCGGGGGAGAGGCATACGGGCTACACCTTC.